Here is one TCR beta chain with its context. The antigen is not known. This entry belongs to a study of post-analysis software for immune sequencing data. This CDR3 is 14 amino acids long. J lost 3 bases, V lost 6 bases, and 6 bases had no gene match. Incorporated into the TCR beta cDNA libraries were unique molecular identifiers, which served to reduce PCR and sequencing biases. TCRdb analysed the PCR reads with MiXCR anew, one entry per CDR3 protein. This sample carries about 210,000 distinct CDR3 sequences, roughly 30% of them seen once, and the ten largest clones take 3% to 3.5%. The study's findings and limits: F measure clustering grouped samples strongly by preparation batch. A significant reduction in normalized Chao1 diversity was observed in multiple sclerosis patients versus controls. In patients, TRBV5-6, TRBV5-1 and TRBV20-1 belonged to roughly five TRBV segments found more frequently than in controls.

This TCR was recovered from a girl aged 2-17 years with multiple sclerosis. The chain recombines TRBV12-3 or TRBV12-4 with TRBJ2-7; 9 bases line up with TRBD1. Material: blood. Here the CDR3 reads CASRLTDRGYEQYF. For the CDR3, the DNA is TGTGCCAGCAGATTGACGGACAGGGGCTACGAGCAGTACTTC.